Listed below are T cell receptor beta chains from one sample, sequenced in a study of neurological immune-mediated disorders. A single record per CDR3 protein comes from TCRdb applying MiXCR to the 5' RACE reads. The data hold tens of thousands of distinct CDR3 sequences, with roughly an eighth observed a single time. Material for sequencing was PBMCs. The receptors come from a woman in her sixties in good health. Both conserved end residues are part of each CDR3. Fields, in order: clone size, J gene, V gene, D gene, CDR3 protein, CDR3 DNA. The D gene is left open where the match is weak. The size entry is marked missing in some rows and otherwise reads once, few, many or a size class.

>many|TRBJ1-2|TRBV7-9|NA
CASSRNEARYGYTF
TGTGCCAGCAGCCGGAACGAGGCCAGATATGGCTACACCTTC
>many|TRBJ1-2|TRBV20-1|TRBD1
CSAIRGTAYGYTF
TGCAGTGCTATACGCGGGACAGCGTATGGCTACACCTTC
>many|TRBJ1-1|TRBV29-1|NA
CSVGNPTGTEAFF
TGCAGCGTTGGGAATCCAACGGGCACTGAAGCTTTCTTT
>few|TRBJ1-1|TRBV20-1|TRBD1
CSARNRGTEAFF
TGCAGTGCTAGGAACAGGGGCACTGAAGCTTTCTTT
>many|TRBJ2-2|TRBV29-1|NA
CSVVPAVAGGELFF
TGCAGCGTTGTTCCCGCGGTTGCTGGCGGGGAGCTGTTTTTT
>many|TRBJ1-3|TRBV9|NA
CASSVRELSGNTIYF
TGTGCCAGCAGTGTCCGGGAGCTATCTGGAAACACCATATATTTT
>many|TRBJ2-3|TRBV5-1|TRBD1
CASSAGTGATDTQYF
TGCGCCAGCAGCGCGGGGACAGGGGCCACAGATACGCAGTATTTT
>many|TRBJ2-7|TRBV10-3|TRBD2
CAISTSGGAIYEQYF
TGTGCCATCAGTACTAGCGGGGGGGCCATCTACGAGCAGTACTTC
>NA|TRBJ1-1|TRBV15|NA
CATSRDLGTNTEAFF
TGTGCCACCAGCAGAGATCTCGGGACGAACACTGAAGCTTTCTTT
>many|TRBJ2-5|TRBV20-1|NA
CSASSSDGEETQYF
TGCAGTGCTAGCTCTTCTGATGGAGAAGAGACCCAGTACTTC
>many|TRBJ2-1|TRBV2|NA
CASTNPGGGRRGEQFF
TGTGCCAGCACGAACCCCGGGGGCGGACGGCGGGGTGAGCAGTTCTTC
>many|TRBJ2-7|TRBV7-2|TRBD1
CASSSRDRVHYEQYF
TGTGCCAGCAGCTCCCGGGACAGGGTACACTACGAGCAGTACTTC
>many|TRBJ1-1|TRBV12-3/TRBV12-4|NA
CASRTSDSLNTEAFF
TGTGCCAGCAGGACGTCGGACAGCCTGAACACTGAAGCTTTCTTT
>many|TRBJ1-5|TRBV7-2|NA
CASSQGQPSNQPQHF
TGTGCCAGCAGCCAAGGACAACCTAGCAATCAGCCCCAGCATTTT
>many|TRBJ1-2|TRBV9|TRBD1
CASSATGTAYGYTF
TGTGCCAGCAGCGCGACAGGGACCGCTTATGGCTACACCTTC
>many|TRBJ1-2|TRBV5-1|NA
CASSAGTGHYGYTF
TGCGCCAGCAGCGCCGGGACCGGGCACTATGGCTACACCTTC
>NA|TRBJ1-6|TRBV6-5|TRBD1
CASKVSGTGTSPLHF
TGTGCCAGCAAAGTTTCCGGGACAGGGACTTCACCCCTGCACTTT
>many|TRBJ2-1|TRBV7-2|NA
CASSWGPRGNEQFF
TGTGCCAGCAGCTGGGGACCTAGAGGCAATGAGCAGTTCTTC
>many|TRBJ2-5|TRBV10-3|TRBD1
CAISGTEETQYF
TGTGCCATCAGCGGGACAGAGGAGACCCAGTACTTC
>many|TRBJ1-1|TRBV15|NA
CATSGDTGNTEAFF
TGTGCCACCAGCGGGGACACGGGGAACACTGAAGCTTTCTTT
>many|TRBJ2-3|TRBV9|TRBD1
CASSIGTGASTDTQYF
TGTGCCAGCAGCATAGGGACAGGGGCATCCACAGATACGCAGTATTTT
>few|TRBJ2-1|TRBV20-1|NA
CSVSPWAGSYNEQFF
TGCAGTGTCAGCCCCTGGGCGGGATCCTACAATGAGCAGTTCTTC
>many|TRBJ1-4|TRBV7-2|NA
CASSPSGGEREKLFF
TGTGCCAGCAGCCCTAGCGGGGGCGAAAGGGAAAAACTGTTTTTT
>many|TRBJ2-1|TRBV7-2|TRBD2
CASSLGLAMHNEQFF
TGTGCCAGCAGCTTAGGACTAGCGATGCACAATGAGCAGTTCTTC
>NA|TRBJ2-7|TRBV7-8|NA
CASSRASSEHYF
TGTGCCAGCAGCCGTGCCAGTTCCGAGCACTACTTC
>many|TRBJ1-6|TRBV20-1|NA
CSARDRRTVGISPLHF
TGCAGTGCTAGAGATAGAAGGACAGTAGGAATTTCACCCCTCCACTTT
>many|TRBJ1-2|TRBV28|TRBD1
CASRLPGQGSSGYTF
TGTGCCAGCAGACTTCCGGGACAGGGGTCGAGTGGCTACACCTTC
>many|TRBJ2-2|TRBV20-1|TRBD1
CSAITRDRGLGELFF
TGCAGTGCCATAACCCGGGACAGGGGTCTCGGGGAGCTGTTTTTT
>many|TRBJ1-6|TRBV20-1|TRBD1
CSAMDRGTLYSPLHF
TGCAGTGCTATGGACAGGGGGACCCTCTATTCACCCCTCCACTTT
>many|TRBJ1-3|TRBV7-9|TRBD1
CASRPGTGGTGNTIYF
TGTGCCAGCAGACCCGGTACAGGGGGCACTGGAAACACCATATATTTT
>many|TRBJ2-7|TRBV10-3|NA
CAIRKSGRSYEQYF
TGTGCCATTAGGAAATCAGGACGGTCCTACGAGCAGTACTTC
>NA|TRBJ2-3|TRBV5-5|NA
CASMLGAPDTQYF
TGTGCCAGCATGCTAGGGGCGCCAGATACGCAGTATTTT
>few|TRBJ2-3|TRBV29-1|NA
CSVETGGADTQYF
TGCAGCGTTGAAACGGGTGGGGCAGATACGCAGTATTTT
>many|TRBJ2-1|TRBV5-1|NA
CASSLALTGMNEQFF
TGCGCCAGCAGCTTGGCCTTAACAGGGATGAATGAGCAGTTCTTC
>many|TRBJ1-1|TRBV7-9|NA
CASSLRQTGAFF
TGTGCCAGCAGCTTACGACAGACGGGAGCTTTCTTT
>many|TRBJ2-7|TRBV6-2/TRBV6-3|NA
CASSYRRGPYEQYF
TGTGCCAGCAGTTACCGGAGGGGACCCTACGAGCAGTACTTC
>few|TRBJ2-6|TRBV18|NA
CASSPRGAGQNWLHSGANVLTF
TGTGCCAGCTCACCCCGTGGGGCAGGGCAAAACTGGTTGCACTCTGGGGCCAACGTCCTGACTTTC
>few|TRBJ1-5|TRBV2|NA
CASSERGMSNQPQHF
TGTGCCAGCAGTGAACGGGGGATGAGCAATCAGCCCCAGCATTTT
>many|TRBJ2-7|TRBV7-8|NA
CASSPSSGEQYF
TGTGCCAGCAGCCCTAGTTCGGGGGAGCAGTACTTC
>many|TRBJ2-7|TRBV5-1|TRBD1
CASSWTGVRAEQYF
TGCGCCAGCAGCTGGACAGGGGTAAGGGCCGAGCAGTACTTC
>many|TRBJ1-2|TRBV3-1|NA
CASSQEGPRAYTF
TGTGCCAGCAGCCAAGAGGGCCCCCGCGCCTACACCTTC
>many|TRBJ2-1|TRBV24-1|NA
CATSPGEGNNEQFF
TGTGCCACCAGTCCCGGAGAAGGGAACAATGAGCAGTTCTTC
>NA|TRBJ2-3|TRBV10-3|TRBD2
CAISEFLADDTDTQYF
TGTGCCATCAGCGAGTTTCTAGCGGATGACACAGATACGCAGTATTTT
>many|TRBJ2-1|TRBV20-1|TRBD2
CSARDLQRGGSEQFF
TGCAGTGCTAGAGATCTGCAGCGGGGGGGGTCTGAGCAGTTCTTC
>many|TRBJ2-7|TRBV4-2|TRBD1
CASSQDRATGAYEQYF
TGTGCCAGCAGCCAAGACCGTGCGACAGGGGCCTACGAGCAGTACTTC
>many|TRBJ2-1|TRBV20-1|TRBD2
CSASKTSGNEQFF
TGCAGTGCTAGTAAGACTAGCGGTAATGAGCAGTTCTTC
>many|TRBJ1-5|TRBV5-1|NA
CASSPYDSYSNQPQHF
TGCGCCAGCAGCCCGTATGACAGTTACAGCAATCAGCCCCAGCATTTT
>many|TRBJ2-3|TRBV5-8|NA
CASSLRERTDTQYF
TGTGCCAGCAGCTTGAGGGAGAGGACAGATACGCAGTATTTT